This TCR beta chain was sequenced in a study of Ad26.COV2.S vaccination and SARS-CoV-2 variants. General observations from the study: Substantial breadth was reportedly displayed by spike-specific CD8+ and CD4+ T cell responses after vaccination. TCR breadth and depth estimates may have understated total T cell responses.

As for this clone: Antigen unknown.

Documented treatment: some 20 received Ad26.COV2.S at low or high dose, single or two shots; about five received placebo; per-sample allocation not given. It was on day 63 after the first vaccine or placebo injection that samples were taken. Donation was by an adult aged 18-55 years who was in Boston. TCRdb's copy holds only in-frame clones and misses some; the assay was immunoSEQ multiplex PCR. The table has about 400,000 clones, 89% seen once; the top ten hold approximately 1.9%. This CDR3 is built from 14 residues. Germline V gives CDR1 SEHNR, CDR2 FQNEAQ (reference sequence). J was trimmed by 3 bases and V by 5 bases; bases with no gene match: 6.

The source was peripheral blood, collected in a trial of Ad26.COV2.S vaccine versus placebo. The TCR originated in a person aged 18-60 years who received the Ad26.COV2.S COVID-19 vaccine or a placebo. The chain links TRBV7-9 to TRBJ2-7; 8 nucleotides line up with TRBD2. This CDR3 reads CASSESGRDYEQYF. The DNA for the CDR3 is TGTGCCAGCAGCGAAAGCGGGAGAGACTACGAGCAGTACTTC. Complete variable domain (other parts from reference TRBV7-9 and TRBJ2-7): DTGVSQNPRHKITKRGQNVTFRCDPISEHNRLYWYRQTLGQGPEFLTYFQNEAQLEKSRLLSDRFSAERPKGSFSTLEIQRTEQGDSAMYLCASSESGRDYEQYFGPGTRLTVT.